The 3 T cell receptor beta chains below all came from one sample that was sequenced in a study of human T cells and chemical hapten exposure (TCRdb year 2021). The sample's time point label, in plain terms: healthy volunteer bleed at 6 weeks. Total RNA was extracted from unfractionated whole blood that had been collected in Tempus Blood RNA tubes. The method was RACE. Instrument on record: NextSeq 500. TCRdb reprocessing: public reads trimmed at Q25 with fastp, clones called with MiXCR, in-frame beta chains kept. Entries that share a CDR3 protein sequence are merged under the most common genes and DNA. Here the sample has 30,000 to 35,000 distinct CDR3 sequences; approximately 5% occur a single time. Together, the top ten hold roughly 13% of the sample. Sequencing was carried out using whole blood. The receptors were gathered from a human donor in good health. Some clones in this sample may be carry-over from other donors' samples.

At least ten counts were recorded for this clonotype. This chain uses TRBV7-2 with TRBJ2-3; tentative D call: TRBD1 (6 bases). The germline V gene encodes CDR1 SGHTA and CDR2 FQGNSA. The CDR3 spans 13 residues. V was trimmed by 5 bases and J by 13 bases, leaving 19 bases between them. The CDR3 DNA reads TGTGCCAGCAGCGGAAAAATGACAGGTCGAGAGTATTTT. Translated: CASSGKMTGREYF.

This clonotype was found a few times. The V and J genes are TRBV29-1 and TRBJ1-1; no clear D. The CDR3 is made up of 12 amino acids. Germline V gene sequence: CDR1 SQVTM, CDR2 ANQGSEA. The V gene lost 4 bases and the J gene lost 3 bases, with 9 bases spanning the gap. CDR3 in amino acids: CSVAGLDTEAFF. CDR3 DNA: TGCAGCGTTGCAGGTTTGGACACTGAAGCTTTCTTT.

In this sample, this clonotype turned up many times. This chain connects TRBV25-1 to TRBJ1-3, with no clear D. Germline V gene sequence: CDR1 MGHDK, CDR2 SYGVNS. The V gene lost 3 bases and the J gene lost 5 bases, with 8 bases spanning the gap. This CDR3 spans 13 amino acids. CDR3 DNA sequence: TGTGCCAGCAGTGACTTTGGTAGAAACACCATATATTTT. As protein: CASSDFGRNTIYF.